These 21 T cell receptor beta chains were sequenced from one sample in a study of T cell responses to AZD1222 COVID-19 vaccine. The method was immunoSEQ multiplex PCR; TCRdb's version includes in-frame clones alone and lacks a portion of them. This repertoire shows approximately 120,000 clones, more than 80% found once; its top ten account for about 4.4%. Sequenced here: peripheral blood, sampled 28 days after the second AZD1222 dose. These receptors originate from an adult who received the AZD1222 COVID-19 vaccine.

The rearrangement links TRBV2 to TRBJ2-2; D call uncertain. This CDR3 region has 13 residues. CDR1 SNHLY and CDR2 FYNNEI come from the germline V gene. V lost 5 bases and J lost 5, with 9 bases in between. The CDR3 loop reads CASSQDQTGELFF. In DNA form, the CDR3 reads TGTGCCAGCAGTCAGGACCAGACCGGGGAGCTGTTTTTT. The entire variable domain, with the rest obtained from reference TRBV2 and TRBJ2-2, is as follows: EPEVTQTPSHQVTQMGQEVILRCVPISNHLYFYWYRQILGQKVEFLVSFYNNEISEKSEIFDDQFSVERPDGSNFTLKIRSTKLEDSAMYFCASSQDQTGELFFGEGSRLTVL.

The rearrangement uses TRBV28 and TRBJ1-6; D possibly corresponds to TRBD1 (6 bases). The V gene lost 6 bases and the J gene lost 10 bases, with 16 bases spanning the gap. The germline CDR1 and CDR2 sequences are MDHEN and SYDVKM. CDR3 length: 14 amino acids. CDR3 loop: CASSSNRDRSPLHF. CDR3 coding DNA: TGTGCCAGCAGCTCAAACAGGGATCGATCACCCCTCCACTTT.

The V and J genes are TRBV2 and TRBJ1-1; D possibly corresponds to TRBD1 (5 bases). Germline values: CDR1 SNHLY, CDR2 FYNNEI. The V end lost 5 bases, the J end lost 4 bases, and 11 bases lay between the germline ends. The CDR3 contains 13 residues. CDR3 in amino acids: CASSHEGTTEAFF. CDR3 nucleotides: TGTGCCAGCAGTCACGAGGGGACCACTGAAGCTTTCTTT.

V and J are TRBV2 and TRBJ1-4; the match to TRBD1 covers 8 bases. CDR1 and CDR2 (germline): SNHLY, FYNNEI. Unmatched junction bases numbered 4, after V lost 2 bases and J lost 5 bases. The CDR3 contains 15 residues. DNA of the CDR3: TGTGCCAGCAGTGAACGACGGACAGGGAATGAAAAACTGTTTTTT. Encoded protein: CASSERRTGNEKLFF.

Concerning this clone itself: The sample contains more than one DNA sequence encoding this CDR3. This rearrangement joins TRBV11-1 to TRBJ1-1; D perhaps matches TRBD1 (5 bases). The CDR3 extends over 15 amino acids. The germline V and J ends were trimmed by 1 base and 1 base, with 10 bases remaining between them. Germline lookup yields CDR1 SGHAT and CDR2 FQDESV (reference sequence). Here the CDR3 reads CASSLGRGPNTEAFF. In nucleotides, the CDR3 is TGTGCCAGCAGCTTAGGTAGGGGACCGAACACTGAAGCTTTCTTT.

The genes are TRBV12-3 or TRBV12-4 and TRBJ1-2; D ambiguous. CDR3 size: 13 residues. The V end lost 3 bases, the J end lost 6 bases, and 11 bases lay between the germline ends. CDR3 bases: TGTGCCAGCAGTTTTATTAGCGGCGATGGCTACACCTTC. Encoded protein: CASSFISGDGYTF.

V is TRBV28 and J is TRBJ1-2; D might be TRBD1 (5 bases). This CDR3 is built from 18 residues. Trimming left V 5 bases short and J 3 bases short, with 25 bases between. The germline CDR1 and CDR2 sequences are MDHEN and SYDVKM. The CDR3 coding sequence is TGTGCCAGCAGTCCTAACGGACTCCGTGGCAGGGAAGACTATGGCTACACCTTC. Translation gives CASSPNGLRGREDYGYTF.

V is TRBV5-1 and J is TRBJ2-7; D gene ambiguous. V lost 3 bases and J 4 bases, leaving 5 bases between the germline ends. The CDR3 loop spans 11 amino acids. The germline gives CDR1 SGHRS, CDR2 YFSETQ. Here the CDR3 reads CASSSLYEQYF. The DNA for the CDR3 is TGCGCCAGCAGCTCCTTGTACGAGCAGTACTTC.

This clone was observed a handful of times. V is TRBV28 and J is TRBJ2-7, with D possibly TRBD1 on 6 matching bases. V lost 7 bases, J lost 3 bases, and 16 bases lay in between. Germline loops: CDR1 MDHEN, CDR2 SYDVKM. CDR3 length equals 14 residues. In nucleotides, the CDR3 is TGTGCCAGCACCCCCGCAGGGGCCAACTACGAGCAGTACTTC. It translates to CASTPAGANYEQYF.

The chain couples TRBV7-9 to TRBJ1-2, with D unclear. The CDR3 sequence is 14 residues long. Germline V CDR1 and CDR2: SEHNR, FQNEAQ (reference sequence). V shed 0 bases and J shed 4 bases, with 9 bases lying between them. The DNA for the CDR3 is TGTGCCAGCAGCTTAGCAGGGCTCGGCTATGGCTACACCTTC. Its translation: CASSLAGLGYGYTF.

V is TRBV5-1 and J is TRBJ1-6; D may be TRBD1 (5 bases). Germline V gene lookup returns CDR1 SGHRS and CDR2 YFSETQ. The CDR3 totals 14 residues. V gave up 2 bases and J gave up 7 bases, with 10 bases separating them. This chain's CDR3 is CASSLRGENSPLHF. The CDR3 region has the DNA TGCGCCAGCAGCTTAAGAGGGGAAAATTCACCCCTCCACTTT.

This chain uses TRBV5-1 with TRBJ2-7; D perhaps matches TRBD1 (6 bases). There are 14 residues in the CDR3. The V end lost 4 bases, the J end lost 7 bases, and 18 bases lay between the germline ends. Looked up from germline, CDR1 is SGHRS and CDR2 is YFSETQ. CDR3 sequence: CASSAGTPTGEQYF. CDR3 DNA sequence: TGCGCCAGCAGCGCCGGGACACCAACGGGGGAGCAGTACTTC.

This clone was counted only a few times. The V call is TRBV11-2, the J call TRBJ1-1; D is undetermined. Germline V gives CDR1 SGHAT, CDR2 FQNNGV. The CDR3 length is 17 residues. V was cut by 0 bases and J by 1 base, with 15 bases left in between. In DNA form, the CDR3 reads TGTGCCAGCAGCTTAGATCGGCCAGGTGTGCCGAACACTGAAGCTTTCTTT. This codes for CASSLDRPGVPNTEAFF.

The J gene is TRBJ2-3, the V gene TRBV11-3; possibly TRBD2 for D (5 bases). The V gene lost 5 bases and the J gene lost 1 base, with 7 bases spanning the gap. Looked up from germline, CDR1 is SGHNT and CDR2 is YENEEA. The CDR3 length is 13 residues. CDR3 nucleotide sequence: TGTGCCAGCAGCCCCGGGGGCACAGATACGCAGTATTTT. Translated: CASSPGGTDTQYF.

This clone was picked up a small number of times. The CDR3 bases are TGTGCCAGCAGCTTGGGACCGAACACTGAAGCTTTCTTT. Its protein is CASSLGPNTEAFF. The rearrangement links TRBV5-6 to TRBJ1-1; D not resolved. The CDR3 totals 13 residues. Per the germline V gene, CDR1 is SGHDT and CDR2 is YYEEEE. Trimming pared 0 bases from V and 1 base from J, leaving 4 bases between.

On this clone itself: Other DNA sequences within the sample encode an identical CDR3. The chain recombines TRBV19 with TRBJ2-7, with 7 bases fitting TRBD1. Germline values: CDR1 LNHDA, CDR2 SQIVND (reference sequence). This CDR3 is 15 amino acids long. With V trimmed by 1 base and J by 2 bases, 5 bases remained unmatched. The CDR3: CASSIGGQAAYEQYF. CDR3 nucleotide sequence: TGTGCCAGTAGTATAGGCGGACAGGCAGCCTACGAGCAGTACTTC.

This chain connects TRBV6-5 to TRBJ2-7; 10 bases line up with TRBD1. This CDR3 is 14 amino acids long. Germline V gene lookup returns CDR1 MNHEY and CDR2 SVGAGI. V trimming: 5 bases; J trimming: 4 bases; junction bases outside the gene matches: 5. The CDR3 loop is CASSRDRGRYEQYF. The CDR3 DNA reads as TGTGCCAGCAGTCGGGACAGGGGAAGGTACGAGCAGTACTTC.

Concerning this clone: At one boundary the junction diverges from the germline segment, which might be a read error. This chain links TRBV25-1 with TRBJ1-2; 9 nucleotides match TRBD1. The germline V gene has CDR1 MGHDK and CDR2 SYGVNS. The CDR3 is made up of 15 amino acids. CDR3 in DNA: TGTGCCAGCAGTGAGACGGGACAGGGAAACTACGGCTACACCTTC. Encoded protein: CASSETGQGNYGYTF.

This rearrangement joins TRBV10-3 to TRBJ2-7, with D possibly being TRBD1 (5 bases). Trimming removed 7 bases from V and 0 bases from J, with 16 bases in between. Per the germline V gene, CDR1 is ENHRY and CDR2 is SYGVKD. The CDR3 extends over 15 amino acids. The CDR3 sequence is CAIKGRQGSSYEQYF. For the CDR3, the DNA is TGTGCCATCAAGGGGCGCCAGGGATCCTCCTACGAGCAGTACTTC.

The chain carries TRBV6-5 and TRBJ1-2; no reliable D call. Germline V gene lookup returns CDR1 MNHEY and CDR2 SVGAGI. Trimming removed 7 bases from V and 4 bases from J, with 13 bases in between. The CDR3 contains 13 residues. CDR3 amino acids: CASKGGIGYGYTF. In nucleotides, the CDR3 is TGTGCCAGCAAGGGCGGGATAGGCTATGGCTACACCTTC.

This chain joins TRBV2 and TRBJ1-2, with D uncertain. Looked up from germline, CDR1 is SNHLY and CDR2 is FYNNEI. This CDR3 has 15 amino acids. V shed 1 base and J shed 2 bases, with 11 bases lying between them. CDR3 nucleotide sequence: TGTGCCAGCAGTGAAGTTCGGGCAGGCAACTATGGCTACACCTTC. It is translated as CASSEVRAGNYGYTF.